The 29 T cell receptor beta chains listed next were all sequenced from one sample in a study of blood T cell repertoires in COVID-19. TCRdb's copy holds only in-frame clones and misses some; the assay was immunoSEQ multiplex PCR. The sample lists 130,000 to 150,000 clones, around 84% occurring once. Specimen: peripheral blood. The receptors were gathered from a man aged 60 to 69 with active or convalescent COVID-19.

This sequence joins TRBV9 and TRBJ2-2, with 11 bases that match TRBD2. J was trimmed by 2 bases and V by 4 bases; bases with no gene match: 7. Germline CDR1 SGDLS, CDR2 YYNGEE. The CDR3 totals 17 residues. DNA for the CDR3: TGTGCCAGCAGCCAAAGGGGGACTAGCGGTAACACCGGGGAGCTGTTTTTT. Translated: CASSQRGTSGNTGELFF.

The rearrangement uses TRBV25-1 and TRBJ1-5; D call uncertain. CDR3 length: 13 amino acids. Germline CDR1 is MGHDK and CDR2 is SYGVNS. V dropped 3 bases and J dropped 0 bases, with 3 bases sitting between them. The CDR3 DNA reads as TGTGCCAGCAGTGACAATAGCAATCAGCCCCAGCATTTT. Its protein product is CASSDNSNQPQHF.

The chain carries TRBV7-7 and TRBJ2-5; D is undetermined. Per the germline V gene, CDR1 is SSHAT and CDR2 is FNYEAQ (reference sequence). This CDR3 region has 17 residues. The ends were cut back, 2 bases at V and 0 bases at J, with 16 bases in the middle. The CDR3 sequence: CASSLRDIPGHQETQYF. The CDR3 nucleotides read TGTGCCAGCAGCTTACGAGACATACCTGGCCACCAAGAGACCCAGTACTTC.

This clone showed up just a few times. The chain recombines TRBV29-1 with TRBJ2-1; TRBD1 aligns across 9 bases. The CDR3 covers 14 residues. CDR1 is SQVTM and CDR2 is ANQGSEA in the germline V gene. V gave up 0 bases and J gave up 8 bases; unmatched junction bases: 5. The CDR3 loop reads CSVEDRDRDYEQFF. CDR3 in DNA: TGCAGCGTTGAAGATCGGGACAGGGACTATGAGCAGTTCTTC.

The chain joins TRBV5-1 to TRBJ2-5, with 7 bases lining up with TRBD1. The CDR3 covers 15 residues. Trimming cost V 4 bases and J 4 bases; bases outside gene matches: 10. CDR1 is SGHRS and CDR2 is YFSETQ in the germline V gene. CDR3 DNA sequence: TGCGCCAGCAGCATCGGGACAGAAGTGTCAGAGACCCAGTACTTC. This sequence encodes CASSIGTEVSETQYF.

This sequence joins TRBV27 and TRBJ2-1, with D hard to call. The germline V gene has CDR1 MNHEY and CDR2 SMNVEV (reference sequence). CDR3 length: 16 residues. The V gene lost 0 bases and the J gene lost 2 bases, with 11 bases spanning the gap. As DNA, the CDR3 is TGTGCCAGCAGTTTATCAGTTGCGTACCCCTACAATGAGCAGTTCTTC. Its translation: CASSLSVAYPYNEQFF.

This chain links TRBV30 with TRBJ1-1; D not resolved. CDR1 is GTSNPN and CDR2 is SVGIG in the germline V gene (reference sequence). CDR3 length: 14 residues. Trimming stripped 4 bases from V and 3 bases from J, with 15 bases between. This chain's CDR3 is CAWTLLGVDTEAFF. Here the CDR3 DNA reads TGTGCCTGGACCCTACTCGGGGTAGACACTGAAGCTTTCTTT.

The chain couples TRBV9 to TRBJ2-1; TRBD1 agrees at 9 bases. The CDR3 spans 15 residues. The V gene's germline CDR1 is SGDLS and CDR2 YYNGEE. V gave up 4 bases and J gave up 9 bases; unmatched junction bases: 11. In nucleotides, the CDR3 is TGTGCCAGCAGCCCGGGGACAGGGCCTGGGGGTGAGCAGTTCTTC. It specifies CASSPGTGPGGEQFF.

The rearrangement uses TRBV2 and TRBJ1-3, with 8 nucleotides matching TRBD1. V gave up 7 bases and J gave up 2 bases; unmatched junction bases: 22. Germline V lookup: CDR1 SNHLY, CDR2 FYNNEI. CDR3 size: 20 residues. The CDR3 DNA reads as TGTGCCAGCAACTTTGCGCCCAACCTTTCCGGGACAGGACCTGGAAACACCATATATTTT. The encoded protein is CASNFAPNLSGTGPGNTIYF.

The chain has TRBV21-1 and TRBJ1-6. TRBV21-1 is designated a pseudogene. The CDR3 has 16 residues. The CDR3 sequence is CASSKEVRVRNSPLHF. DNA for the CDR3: TGTGCCAGCAGCAAAGAAGTGCGGGTCCGGAATTCACCCCTCCACTTT.

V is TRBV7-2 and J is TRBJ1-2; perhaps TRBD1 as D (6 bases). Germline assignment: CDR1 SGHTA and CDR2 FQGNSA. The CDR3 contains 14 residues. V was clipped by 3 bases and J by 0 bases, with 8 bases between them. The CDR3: CASSLRQANYGYTF. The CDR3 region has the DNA TGTGCCAGCAGCTTGCGACAGGCTAACTATGGCTACACCTTC. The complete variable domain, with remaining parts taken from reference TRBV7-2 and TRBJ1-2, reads GAGVSQSPSNKVTEKGKDVELRCDPISGHTALYWYRQSLGQGLEFLIYFQGNSAPDKSGLPSDRFSAERTGGSVSTLTIQRTQQEDSAVYLCASSLRQANYGYTFGSGTRLTVV.

CDR3 region: CSAQGEETQYF. The CDR3 DNA is TGCAGTGCTCAAGGGGAAGAGACCCAGTACTTC. This rearrangement joins TRBV20-1 to TRBJ2-5, with D possibly being TRBD1 (5 bases). Germline V gives CDR1 DFQATT, CDR2 SNEGSKA (reference sequence). Trimming shortened V by 5 bases and J by 3 bases, and 7 bases separated the two germline ends. The CDR3 has 11 amino acids.

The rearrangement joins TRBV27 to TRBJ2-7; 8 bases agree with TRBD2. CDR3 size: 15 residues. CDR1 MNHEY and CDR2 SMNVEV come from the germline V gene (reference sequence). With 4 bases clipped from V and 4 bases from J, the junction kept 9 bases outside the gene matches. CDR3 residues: CASSSPSGRRYEQYF. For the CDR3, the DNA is TGTGCCAGCAGTTCCCCGAGCGGGAGAAGATACGAGCAGTACTTC.

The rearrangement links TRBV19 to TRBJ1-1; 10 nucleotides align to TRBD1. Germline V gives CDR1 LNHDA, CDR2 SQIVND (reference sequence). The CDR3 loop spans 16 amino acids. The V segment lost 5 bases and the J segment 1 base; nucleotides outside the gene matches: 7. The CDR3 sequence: CASSLRQGAKNTEAFF. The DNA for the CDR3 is TGTGCCAGTAGTCTTAGACAGGGGGCGAAGAACACTGAAGCTTTCTTT.

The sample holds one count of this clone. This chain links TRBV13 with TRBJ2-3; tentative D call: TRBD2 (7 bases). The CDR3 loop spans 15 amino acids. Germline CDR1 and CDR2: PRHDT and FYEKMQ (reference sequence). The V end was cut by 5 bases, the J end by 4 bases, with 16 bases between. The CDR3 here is CASSSPGGGADTQYF. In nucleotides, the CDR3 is TGTGCCAGCAGCAGCCCGGGGGGCGGTGCAGATACGCAGTATTTT. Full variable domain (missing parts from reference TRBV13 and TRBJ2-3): AAGVIQSPRHLIKEKRETATLKCYPIPRHDTVYWYQQGPGQDPQFLISFYEKMQSDKGSIPDRFSAQQFSDYHSELNMSSLELGDSALYFCASSSPGGGADTQYFGPGTRLTVL.

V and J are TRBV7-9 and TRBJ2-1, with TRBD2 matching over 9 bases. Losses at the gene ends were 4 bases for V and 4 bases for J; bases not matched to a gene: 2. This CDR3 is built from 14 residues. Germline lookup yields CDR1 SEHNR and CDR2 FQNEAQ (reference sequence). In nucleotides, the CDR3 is TGTGCCAGCAGCTCGACTAGCGGATACAATGAGCAGTTCTTC. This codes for CASSSTSGYNEQFF.

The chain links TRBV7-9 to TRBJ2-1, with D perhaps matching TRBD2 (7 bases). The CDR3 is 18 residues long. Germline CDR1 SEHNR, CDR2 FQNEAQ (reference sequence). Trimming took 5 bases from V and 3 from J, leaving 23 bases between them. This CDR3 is CASSPRGLGLAVYNEQFF. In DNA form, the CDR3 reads TGTGCCAGCAGCCCGCGGGGGCTAGGGCTAGCAGTCTACAATGAGCAGTTCTTC.

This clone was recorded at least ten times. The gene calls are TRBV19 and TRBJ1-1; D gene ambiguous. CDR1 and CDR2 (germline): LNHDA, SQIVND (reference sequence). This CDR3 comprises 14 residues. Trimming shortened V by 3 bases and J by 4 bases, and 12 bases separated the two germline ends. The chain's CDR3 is CASSIGSGTTEAFF. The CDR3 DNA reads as TGTGCCAGTAGTATTGGGAGCGGAACCACTGAAGCTTTCTTT.

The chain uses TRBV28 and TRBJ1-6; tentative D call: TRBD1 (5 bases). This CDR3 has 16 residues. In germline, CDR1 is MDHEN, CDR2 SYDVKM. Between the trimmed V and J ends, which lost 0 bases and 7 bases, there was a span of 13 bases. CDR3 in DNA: TGTGCCAGCAGTTTATGGGCAGGGAGGGGAAATTCACCCCTCCACTTT. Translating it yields CASSLWAGRGNSPLHF.

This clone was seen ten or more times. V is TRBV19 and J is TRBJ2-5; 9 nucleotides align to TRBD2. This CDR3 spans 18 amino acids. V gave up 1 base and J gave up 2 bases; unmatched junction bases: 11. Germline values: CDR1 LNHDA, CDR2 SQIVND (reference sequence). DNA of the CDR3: TGTGCCAGTAGTATAGGGGTAGCGGGAGCACGGGGGCAAGAGACCCAGTACTTC. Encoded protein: CASSIGVAGARGQETQYF.

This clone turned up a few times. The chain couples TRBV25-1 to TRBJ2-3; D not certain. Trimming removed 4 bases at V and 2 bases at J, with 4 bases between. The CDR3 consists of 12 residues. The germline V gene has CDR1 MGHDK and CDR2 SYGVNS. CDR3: CASSGATDTQYF. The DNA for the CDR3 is TGTGCCAGCAGTGGCGCCACAGATACGCAGTATTTT.

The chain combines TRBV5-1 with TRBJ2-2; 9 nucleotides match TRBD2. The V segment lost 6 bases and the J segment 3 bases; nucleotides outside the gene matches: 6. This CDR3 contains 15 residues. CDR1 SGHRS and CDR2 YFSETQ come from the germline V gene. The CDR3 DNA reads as TGCGCCAGCACTCTAGCGGGAAGGGACACCGGGGAGCTGTTTTTT. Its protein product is CASTLAGRDTGELFF.

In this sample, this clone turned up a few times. CDR3 sequence: CASSSGFYEQYF. In DNA form, the CDR3 reads TGTGCCAGCAGTTCGGGATTCTACGAGCAGTACTTC. The V call is TRBV27, the J call TRBJ2-7; D may be TRBD2 (5 bases). This CDR3 has 12 amino acids. Germline V lookup: CDR1 MNHEY, CDR2 SMNVEV (reference sequence). Trimming pared 4 bases from V and 3 bases from J, leaving 7 bases between.

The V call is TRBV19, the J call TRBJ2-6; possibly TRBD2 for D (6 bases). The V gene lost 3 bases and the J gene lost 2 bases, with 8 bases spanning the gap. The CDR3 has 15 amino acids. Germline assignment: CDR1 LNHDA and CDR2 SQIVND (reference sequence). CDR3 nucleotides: TGTGCCAGTAGTATCTGGGGGGCTGGGGCCAACGTCCTGACTTTC. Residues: CASSIWGAGANVLTF.

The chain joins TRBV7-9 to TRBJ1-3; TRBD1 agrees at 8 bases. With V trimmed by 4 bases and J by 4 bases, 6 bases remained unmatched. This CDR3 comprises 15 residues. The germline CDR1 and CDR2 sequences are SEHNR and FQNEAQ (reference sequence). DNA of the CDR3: TGTGCCAGCAGCTGGTCGACAGGGGTCGGAAACACCATATATTTT. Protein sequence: CASSWSTGVGNTIYF.

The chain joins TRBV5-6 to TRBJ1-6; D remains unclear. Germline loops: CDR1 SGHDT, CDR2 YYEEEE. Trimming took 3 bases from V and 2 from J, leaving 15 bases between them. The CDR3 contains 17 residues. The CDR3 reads CASSSAGGWAYNSPLHF. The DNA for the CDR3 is TGTGCCAGCAGCTCCGCCGGAGGGTGGGCCTATAATTCACCCCTCCACTTT.

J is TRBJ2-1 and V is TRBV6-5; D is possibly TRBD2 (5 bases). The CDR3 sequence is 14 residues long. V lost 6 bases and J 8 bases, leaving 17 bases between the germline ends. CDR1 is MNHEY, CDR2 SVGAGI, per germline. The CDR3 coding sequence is TGTGCCAGCAGATCCGGCGGGCGGCGGGATGAGCAGTTCTTC. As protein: CASRSGGRRDEQFF.

CDR3 bases: TGTGCCAGCAGCGTCGTACCGGGGTCCTTTCAAGAGACCCAGTACTTC. Translating gives CASSVVPGSFQETQYF. The chain joins TRBV7-9 to TRBJ2-5, with D possibly matching TRBD2 (5 bases). CDR1 is SEHNR and CDR2 is FQNEAQ in the germline V gene (reference sequence). The CDR3 extends over 16 amino acids. Trimming cost V 5 bases and J 2 bases, with 18 bases left between them. Variable domain in full (rest from reference TRBV7-9 and TRBJ2-5): DTGVSQNPRHKITKRGQNVTFRCDPISEHNRLYWYRQTLGQGPEFLTYFQNEAQLEKSRLLSDRFSAERPKGSFSTLEIQRTEQGDSAMYLCASSVVPGSFQETQYFGPGTRLLVL.

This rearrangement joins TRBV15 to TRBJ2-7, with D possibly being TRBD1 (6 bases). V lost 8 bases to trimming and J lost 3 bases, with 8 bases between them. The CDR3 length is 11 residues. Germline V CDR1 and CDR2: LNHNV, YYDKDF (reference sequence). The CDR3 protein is CATGTLYEQYF. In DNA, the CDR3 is TGTGCCACCGGGACACTCTACGAGCAGTACTTC.